This TCR beta chain was documented in a study of blood T cell repertoires in COVID-19. Study overall: Samples came from the United States, Italy and Spain, spanning acute and convalescent COVID-19.

Per germline, CDR1 SGHNT and CDR2 YYREEE (reference sequence). The V end lost 0 bases, the J end lost 7 bases, and 7 bases lay between the germline ends. There are 12 residues in the CDR3. Participants' reported clinical history set cohort assignment. In Cohort 3, a recovered donor had either two negative PCRs, clearance, or symptom resolution. In the authors' methods: How many nucleated cells were present was estimated from reference gene primer amplification. Clones were sequenced by immunoSEQ multiplex PCR, and TCRdb holds only the in-frame ones, with some missing. V, J and clone size derive from that table, while D and trimming were established from the DNA sequence. This sample has over 200,000 clones, with nearly 90% found just once.

The TCR was taken from a man aged 25-40 years who had recovered from COVID-19. The chain recombines TRBV5-4 with TRBJ1-2; no definite D call. Source material: PBMCs or T cells enriched from blood (not recorded which). The CDR3, as DNA: TGTGCCAGCAGCTTGGGGGCCGGTGGCTACACCTTC. It codes for CASSLGAGGYTF.